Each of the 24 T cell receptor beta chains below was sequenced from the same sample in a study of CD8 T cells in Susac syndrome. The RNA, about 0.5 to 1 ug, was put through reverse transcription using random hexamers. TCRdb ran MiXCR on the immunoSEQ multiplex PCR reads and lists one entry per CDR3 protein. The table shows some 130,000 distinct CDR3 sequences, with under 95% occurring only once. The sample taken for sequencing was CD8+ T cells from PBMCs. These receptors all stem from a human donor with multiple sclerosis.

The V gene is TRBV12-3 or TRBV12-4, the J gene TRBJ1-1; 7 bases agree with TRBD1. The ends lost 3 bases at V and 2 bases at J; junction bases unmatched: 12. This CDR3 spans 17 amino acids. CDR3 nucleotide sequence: TGTGCCAGCAGTTTTAGGGGGCTCACCAAGATCAACACTGAAGCTTTCTTT. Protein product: CASSFRGLTKINTEAFF.

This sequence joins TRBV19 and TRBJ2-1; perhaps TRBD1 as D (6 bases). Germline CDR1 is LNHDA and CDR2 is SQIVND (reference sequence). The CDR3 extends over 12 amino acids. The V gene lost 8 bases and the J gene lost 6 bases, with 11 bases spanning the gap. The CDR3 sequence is CASLGATNEQFF. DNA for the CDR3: TGTGCCAGTTTGGGGGCTACCAATGAGCAGTTCTTC.

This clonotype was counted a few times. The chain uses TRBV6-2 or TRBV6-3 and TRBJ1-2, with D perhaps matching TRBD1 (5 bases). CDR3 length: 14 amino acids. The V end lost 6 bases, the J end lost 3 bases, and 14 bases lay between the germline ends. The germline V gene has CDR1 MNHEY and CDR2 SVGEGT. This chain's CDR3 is CASSGDYGYYGYTF. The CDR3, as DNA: TGTGCCAGCAGCGGGGACTACGGATACTATGGCTACACCTTC.

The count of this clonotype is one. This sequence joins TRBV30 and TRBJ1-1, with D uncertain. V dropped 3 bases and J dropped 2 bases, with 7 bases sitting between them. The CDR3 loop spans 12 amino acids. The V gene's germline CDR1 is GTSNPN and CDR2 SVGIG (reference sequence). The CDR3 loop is CAWSGLNTEAFF. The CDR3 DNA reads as TGTGCCTGGAGCGGTCTAAACACTGAAGCTTTCTTT. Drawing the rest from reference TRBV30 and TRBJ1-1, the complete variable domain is SQTIHQWPATLVQPVGSPLSLECTVEGTSNPNLYWYRQAAGRGLQLLFYSVGIGQISSEVPQNLSASRPQDRQFILSSKKLLLSDSGFYLCAWSGLNTEAFFGQGTRLTVV.

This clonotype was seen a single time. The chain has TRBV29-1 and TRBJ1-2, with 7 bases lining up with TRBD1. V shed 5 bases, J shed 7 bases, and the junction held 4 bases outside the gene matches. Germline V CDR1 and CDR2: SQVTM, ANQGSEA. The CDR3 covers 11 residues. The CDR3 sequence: CSVRGQGGYTF. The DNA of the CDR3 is TGCAGCGTTAGGGGGCAGGGTGGCTACACCTTC.

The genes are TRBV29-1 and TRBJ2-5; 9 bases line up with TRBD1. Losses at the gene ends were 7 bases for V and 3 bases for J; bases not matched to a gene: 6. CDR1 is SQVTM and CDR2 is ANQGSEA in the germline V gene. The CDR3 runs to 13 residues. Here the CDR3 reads CSALTGGEETQYF. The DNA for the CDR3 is TGCAGCGCCCTGACAGGGGGGGAAGAGACCCAGTACTTC. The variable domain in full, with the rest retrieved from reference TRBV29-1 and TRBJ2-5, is SAVISQKPSRDICQRGTSLTIQCQVDSQVTMMFWYRQQPGQSLTLIATANQGSEATYESGFVIDKFPISRPNLTFSTLTVSNMSPEDSSIYLCSALTGGEETQYFGPGTRLLVL.

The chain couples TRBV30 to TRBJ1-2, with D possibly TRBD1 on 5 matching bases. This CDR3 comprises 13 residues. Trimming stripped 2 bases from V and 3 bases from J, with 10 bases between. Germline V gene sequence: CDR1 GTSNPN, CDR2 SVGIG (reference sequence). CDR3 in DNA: TGTGCCTGGAGTCCCAGGACATACTATGGCTACACCTTC. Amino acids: CAWSPRTYYGYTF. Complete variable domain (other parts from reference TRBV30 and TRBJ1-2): SQTIHQWPATLVQPVGSPLSLECTVEGTSNPNLYWYRQAAGRGLQLLFYSVGIGQISSEVPQNLSASRPQDRQFILSSKKLLLSDSGFYLCAWSPRTYYGYTFGSGTRLTVV.

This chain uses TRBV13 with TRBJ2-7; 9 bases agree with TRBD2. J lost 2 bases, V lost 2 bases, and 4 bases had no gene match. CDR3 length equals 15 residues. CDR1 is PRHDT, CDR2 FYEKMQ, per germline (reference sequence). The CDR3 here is CASSLLASGTYEQYF. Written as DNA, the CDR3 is TGTGCCAGCAGCTTATTAGCTAGCGGGACCTACGAGCAGTACTTC.

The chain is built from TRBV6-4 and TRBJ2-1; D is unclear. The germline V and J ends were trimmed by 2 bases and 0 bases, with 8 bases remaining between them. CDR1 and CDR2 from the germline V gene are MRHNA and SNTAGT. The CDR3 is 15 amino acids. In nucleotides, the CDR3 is TGTGCCAGCAGTGACACAGCGATCTCCTACAATGAGCAGTTCTTC. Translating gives CASSDTAISYNEQFF.

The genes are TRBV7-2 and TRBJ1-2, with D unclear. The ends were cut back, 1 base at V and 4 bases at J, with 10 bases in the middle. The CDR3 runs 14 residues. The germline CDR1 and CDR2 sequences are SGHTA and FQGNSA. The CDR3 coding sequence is TGTGCCAGCAGCTTAGGTGCGGTTCCCTATGGCTACACCTTC. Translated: CASSLGAVPYGYTF.

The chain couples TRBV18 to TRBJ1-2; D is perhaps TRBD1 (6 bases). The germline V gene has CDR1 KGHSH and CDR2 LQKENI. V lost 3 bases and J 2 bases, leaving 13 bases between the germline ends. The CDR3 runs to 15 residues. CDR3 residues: CASSPEGGENYGYTF. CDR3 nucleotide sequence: TGTGCCAGCTCACCCGAGGGGGGTGAGAACTATGGCTACACCTTC. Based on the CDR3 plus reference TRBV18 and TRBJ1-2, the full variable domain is NAGVMQNPRHLVRRRGQEARLRCSPMKGHSHVYWYRQLPEEGLKFMVYLQKENIIDESGMPKERFSAEFPKEGPSILRIQQVVRGDSAAYFCASSPEGGENYGYTFGSGTRLTVV.

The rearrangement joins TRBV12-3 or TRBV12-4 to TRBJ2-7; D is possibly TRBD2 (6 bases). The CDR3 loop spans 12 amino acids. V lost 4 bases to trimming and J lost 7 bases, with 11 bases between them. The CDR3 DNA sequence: TGTGCCAGCAGTTGGAGGGTACAAGAGCAGTACTTC. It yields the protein CASSWRVQEQYF.

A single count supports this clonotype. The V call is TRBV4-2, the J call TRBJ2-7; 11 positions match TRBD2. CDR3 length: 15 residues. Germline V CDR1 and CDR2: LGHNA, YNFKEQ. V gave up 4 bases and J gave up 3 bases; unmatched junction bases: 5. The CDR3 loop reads CASSLTSGTHYEQYF. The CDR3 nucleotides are TGTGCCAGCAGCCTGACTAGCGGGACCCACTACGAGCAGTACTTC.

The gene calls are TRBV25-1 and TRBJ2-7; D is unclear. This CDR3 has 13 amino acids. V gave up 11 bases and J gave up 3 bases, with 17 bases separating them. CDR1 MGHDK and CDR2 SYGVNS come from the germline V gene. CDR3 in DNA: TGTGCCGCTTCTCCCACTACTCTCTACGAGCAGTACTTC. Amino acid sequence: CAASPTTLYEQYF.

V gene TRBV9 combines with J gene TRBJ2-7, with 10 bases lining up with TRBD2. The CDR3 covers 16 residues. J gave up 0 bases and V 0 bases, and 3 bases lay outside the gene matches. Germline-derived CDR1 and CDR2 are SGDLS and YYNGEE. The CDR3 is CASSVGLAGVSYEQYF. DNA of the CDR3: TGTGCCAGCAGCGTAGGCCTAGCGGGGGTCTCCTACGAGCAGTACTTC.

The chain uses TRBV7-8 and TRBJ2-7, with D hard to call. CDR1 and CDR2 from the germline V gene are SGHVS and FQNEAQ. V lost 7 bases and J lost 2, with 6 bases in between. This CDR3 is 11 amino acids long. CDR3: CASTTAYEQYF. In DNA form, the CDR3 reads TGTGCCAGCACGACCGCCTACGAGCAGTACTTC.

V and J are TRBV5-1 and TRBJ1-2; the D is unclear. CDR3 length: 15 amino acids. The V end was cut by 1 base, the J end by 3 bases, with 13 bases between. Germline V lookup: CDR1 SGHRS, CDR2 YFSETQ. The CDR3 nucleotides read TGCGCCAGCAGCTTGAATCTGGATCTTCACTATGGCTACACCTTC. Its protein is CASSLNLDLHYGYTF.

As DNA, the CDR3 is TGTGCCAGCAGCTTTAGCGGGGGCAACACCGGGGAGCTGTTTTTT. Its translation: CASSFSGGNTGELFF. This chain joins TRBV13 and TRBJ2-2; 9 nucleotides line up with TRBD2. J gave up 2 bases and V 3 bases, and 1 base lay outside the gene matches. Germline CDR1 and CDR2: PRHDT and FYEKMQ (reference sequence). There are 15 residues in the CDR3.

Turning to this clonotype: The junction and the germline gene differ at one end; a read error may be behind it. CDR3 DNA sequence: TGCACCAGCAGCTTTCTAGCGGGAGGTTACGAGCAGTACTTC. As protein: CTSSFLAGGYEQYF. The genes are TRBV5-1 and TRBJ2-7, with TRBD2 matching over 11 bases. The V gene's germline CDR1 is SGHRS and CDR2 YFSETQ. The CDR3 covers 14 residues.

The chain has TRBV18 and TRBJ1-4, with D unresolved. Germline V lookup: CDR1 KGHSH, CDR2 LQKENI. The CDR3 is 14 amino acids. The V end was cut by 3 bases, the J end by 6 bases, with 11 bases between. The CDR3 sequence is CASSPFREDEKLFF. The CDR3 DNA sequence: TGTGCCAGCTCACCGTTTAGGGAGGATGAAAAACTGTTTTTT.

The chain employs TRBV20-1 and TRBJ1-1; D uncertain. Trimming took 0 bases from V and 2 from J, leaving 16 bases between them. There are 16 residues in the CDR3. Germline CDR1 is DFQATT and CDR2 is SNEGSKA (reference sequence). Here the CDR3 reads CSARDKIGSGNTEAFF. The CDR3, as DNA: TGCAGTGCTAGAGATAAGATAGGGTCCGGCAACACTGAAGCTTTCTTT.

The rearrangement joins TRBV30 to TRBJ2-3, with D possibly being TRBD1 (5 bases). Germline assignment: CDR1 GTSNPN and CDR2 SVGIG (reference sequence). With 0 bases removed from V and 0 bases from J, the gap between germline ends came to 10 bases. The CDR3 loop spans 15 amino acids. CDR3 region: CAWSVTATSTDTQYF. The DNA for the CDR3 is TGTGCCTGGAGTGTGACAGCTACCAGCACAGATACGCAGTATTTT.

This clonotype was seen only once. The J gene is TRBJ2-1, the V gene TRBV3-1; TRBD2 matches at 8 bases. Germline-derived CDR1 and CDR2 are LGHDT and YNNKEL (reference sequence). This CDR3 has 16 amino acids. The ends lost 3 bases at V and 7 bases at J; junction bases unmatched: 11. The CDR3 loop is CASSQPTSGISNEQFF. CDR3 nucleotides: TGTGCCAGCAGCCAGCCTACTAGCGGAATCTCGAATGAGCAGTTCTTC.

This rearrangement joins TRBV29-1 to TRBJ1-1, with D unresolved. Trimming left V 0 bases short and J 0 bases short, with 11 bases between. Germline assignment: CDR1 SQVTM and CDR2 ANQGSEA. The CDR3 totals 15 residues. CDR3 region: CSVEEDGNMNTEAFF. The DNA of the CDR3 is TGCAGCGTTGAAGAGGACGGAAACATGAACACTGAAGCTTTCTTT.